The 14 T cell receptor beta chains in this list originate from one sample, sequenced in a study of blood T cell repertoires in COVID-19. Only in-frame clones appear in the TCRdb table, and some are missing; sequencing was by immunoSEQ multiplex PCR. The sample yields nearly 300,000 clones, under 90% seen once. The source material was PBMCs or T cells enriched from blood (not recorded which). These receptors were obtained from a woman aged 45 to 65 who had been exposed to COVID-19.

This chain uses TRBV2 with TRBJ2-1; D is perhaps TRBD2 (5 bases). The CDR3 sequence is 13 residues long. In germline, CDR1 is SNHLY, CDR2 FYNNEI. Trimming stripped 5 bases from V and 3 bases from J, with 8 bases between. In nucleotides, the CDR3 is TGTGCCAGCAGTAGGACTGTCTACAATGAGCAGTTCTTC. Its translation is CASSRTVYNEQFF.

The V and J genes are TRBV10-3 and TRBJ2-1; 8 bases line up with TRBD2. Looked up from germline, CDR1 is ENHRY and CDR2 is SYGVKD. The CDR3 loop spans 11 amino acids. V shed 10 bases and J 9 bases; nucleotides not matched to a gene: 5. CDR3 amino acids: CATTGTSEQFF. In DNA form, the CDR3 reads TGTGCCACAACAGGGACTAGTGAGCAGTTCTTC.

This clone was counted between two and nine times. The CDR3 reads CASSERSRAGMSYEQYF. CDR3 bases: TGTGCCAGCAGTGAGAGATCACGGGCAGGGATGTCCTACGAGCAGTACTTC. The chain combines TRBV6-1 with TRBJ2-7; D is perhaps TRBD1 (5 bases). This CDR3 region has 17 residues. The V gene lost 3 bases and the J gene lost 1 base, with 19 bases spanning the gap. Germline values: CDR1 MNHNS, CDR2 SASEGT.

The chain couples TRBV25-1 to TRBJ1-3; 9 bases align to TRBD1. Trimming took 6 bases from V and 4 from J; bases not matched to a gene: 7. Looked up from germline, CDR1 is MGHDK and CDR2 is SYGVNS. CDR3 length: 15 residues. The CDR3 loop is CASRRGTGTGNTIYF. CDR3 DNA sequence: TGTGCCAGCAGGAGGGGGACAGGGACCGGAAACACCATATATTTT.

The V gene is TRBV6-4, the J gene TRBJ2-3, with TRBD2 matching over 8 bases. The junction had 4 bases not matched to a gene; V was cut back by 2 bases and J by 12 bases. The V gene's germline CDR1 is MRHNA and CDR2 SNTAGT. CDR3 length: 12 amino acids. This CDR3 is CASSDTGTSQYF. The CDR3 DNA reads TGTGCCAGCAGTGACACCGGGACTAGTCAGTATTTT.

The V gene is TRBV5-5, the J gene TRBJ1-3; TRBD1 might be the D (6 bases). CDR3 length: 16 amino acids. V lost 1 base to trimming and J lost 8 bases, with 19 bases between them. Looked up from germline, CDR1 is SGHKS and CDR2 is YYEKEE (reference sequence). The CDR3 region has the DNA TGTGCCAGCAGCTTGAGGCGGACAGCCCTAGGGGACACCATATATTTT. It translates to CASSLRRTALGDTIYF.

The V gene is TRBV2, the J gene TRBJ2-7, with TRBD2 as a possible D gene (5 bases). Trimming took 6 bases from V and 2 from J, leaving 11 bases between them. The CDR3 has 13 residues. Germline-derived CDR1 and CDR2 are SNHLY and FYNNEI. CDR3 in amino acids: CASSPSLAYEQYF. CDR3 DNA sequence: TGTGCCAGCAGCCCTAGCCTAGCCTACGAGCAGTACTTC.

The chain recombines TRBV7-9 with TRBJ1-4, with D possibly being TRBD1 (6 bases). Deletions cut 4 bases from V and 4 bases from J, with 10 bases between. Per the germline V gene, CDR1 is SEHNR and CDR2 is FQNEAQ (reference sequence). The CDR3 is 14 residues long. CDR3 DNA: TGTGCCAGCAGCTCCGGGACAAGTAATGAAAAACTGTTTTTT. This codes for CASSSGTSNEKLFF.

This chain uses TRBV28 with TRBJ1-2; TRBD1 might be the D (5 bases). Trimming cost V 6 bases and J 4 bases, with 15 bases left between them. The CDR3 runs 14 residues. CDR1 and CDR2 from the germline V gene are MDHEN and SYDVKM. CDR3 loop: CASSTEGVPYGYTF. The CDR3 coding sequence is TGTGCCAGCAGCACGGAAGGGGTACCCTATGGCTACACCTTC.

The chain combines TRBV3-1 (or the pseudogene TRBV3-2) with TRBJ1-5; perhaps TRBD1 as D (5 bases). The V and J ends lost 8 bases and 8 bases respectively, with 16 bases between them. From germline, CDR1 is LGHDT and CDR2 YNNKEL (reference sequence). This CDR3 comprises 13 residues. The CDR3: CASQEQRGKPQHF. The DNA of the CDR3 is TGTGCCAGCCAAGAGCAACGGGGGAAGCCCCAGCATTTT.

V usage is TRBV5-6 and J usage is TRBJ2-7; 8 nucleotides line up with TRBD1. V lost 4 bases and J lost 4; bases outside the gene matches: 10. Germline V gene data show CDR1 as SGHDT and CDR2 as YYEEEE. The CDR3 contains 15 residues. CDR3 amino acids: CASSLRGQGIYEQYF. In nucleotides, the CDR3 is TGTGCCAGCAGCCTCCGCGGACAGGGAATTTACGAGCAGTACTTC.

The rearrangement uses TRBV19 and TRBJ2-2; 7 nucleotides line up with TRBD1. The V segment lost 3 bases and the J segment 2 bases; nucleotides outside the gene matches: 12. Germline V gene lookup returns CDR1 LNHDA and CDR2 SQIVND (reference sequence). The CDR3 sequence is 18 residues long. CDR3 coding DNA: TGTGCCAGTAGTATTAAGGCGGTTCGACAGGGAAACACCGGGGAGCTGTTTTTT. Its protein is CASSIKAVRQGNTGELFF.

The CDR3 spells CASSFITSGGTDTQYF. As DNA, the CDR3 is TGTGCCAGCAGTTTCATCACTAGCGGGGGCACAGATACGCAGTATTTT. The chain joins TRBV28 to TRBJ2-3, with 10 bases fitting TRBD2. This CDR3 comprises 16 residues. Germline V gene lookup returns CDR1 MDHEN and CDR2 SYDVKM. V lost 3 bases to trimming and J lost 1 base; unmatched junction nucleotides: 4. The whole variable domain, remainder taken from reference TRBV28 and TRBJ2-3, is DVKVTQSSRYLVKRTGEKVFLECVQDMDHENMFWYRQDPGLGLRLIYFSYDVKMKEKGDIPEGYSVSREKKERFSLILESASTNQTSMYLCASSFITSGGTDTQYFGPGTRLTVL.

The gene calls are TRBV5-1 and TRBJ1-2; 8 bases agree with TRBD1. The V segment lost 0 bases and the J segment 1 base; nucleotides outside the gene matches: 2. The germline V gene has CDR1 SGHRS and CDR2 YFSETQ. The CDR3 is 15 amino acids. The CDR3 bases are TGCGCCAGCAGCTTGGCAGGGGGCCTTAACTATGGCTACACCTTC. It encodes CASSLAGGLNYGYTF.